This is a list of T cell receptor beta chains from one sample in a study of identical twins. A single record per CDR3 protein comes from TCRdb applying MiXCR to the 5' RACE reads. The sample holds approximately 210,000 distinct CDR3 sequences, approximately 5.9% seen once. These sequences were also reported in another study, on T cells expressing NK-cell markers.

The sample consisted of CD8+ T cells sorted from blood. The receptors stem from a woman aged 18-35 years in good health. CDR3s include the opening cysteine and the closing phenylalanine or tryptophan. D genes are given only for firm matches. Rows may omit the clone size; those that give it use once, few, many or a size class.

D: TRBD2
V: TRBV12-3/TRBV12-4
J: TRBJ2-1
size: many
CDR3: CASTTSGKNNEQFF
DNA: TGTGCCAGTACGACTAGCGGGAAAAACAATGAGCAGTTCTTC

D: TRBD2
V: TRBV20-1
J: TRBJ2-1
size: few
CDR3: CSARQRGLYNEQFF
DNA: TGCAGTGCTAGGCAGCGGGGGCTTTACAATGAGCAGTTCTTC

D: NA
V: TRBV3-1
J: TRBJ2-2
size: NA
CDR3: CASSQKRVNTGELFF
DNA: TGTGCCAGCAGCCAAAAAAGGGTAAACACCGGGGAGCTGTTTTTT

D: TRBD1
V: TRBV6-1
J: TRBJ1-4
size: NA
CDR3: CASSAGGQEVLTTNEKLFF
DNA: TGTGCCAGCAGTGCCGGGGGACAGGAGGTCTTAACGACTAATGAAAAACTGTTTTTT

D: NA
V: TRBV4-3
J: TRBJ1-1
size: few
CDR3: CASSLKTQGPAEAFF
DNA: TGCGCCAGCAGCCTCAAAACACAGGGTCCCGCTGAAGCTTTCTTT

D: TRBD2
V: TRBV7-9
J: TRBJ2-1
size: many
CDR3: CASSPRGGDLSYNEQFF
DNA: TGTGCCAGCAGCCCCCGGGGGGGGGATCTATCCTACAATGAGCAGTTCTTC

D: TRBD1
V: TRBV20-1
J: TRBJ1-1
size: NA
CDR3: CSASRGDTEAFF
DNA: TGCAGTGCTAGCAGGGGGGACACTGAAGCTTTCTTT

D: NA
V: TRBV2
J: TRBJ1-1
size: many
CDR3: CASILTGVNTEAFF
DNA: TGTGCCAGCATCCTAACCGGGGTCAACACTGAAGCTTTCTTT

D: NA
V: TRBV4-1
J: TRBJ2-7
size: few
CDR3: CASSQILGDNYEQYF
DNA: TGCGCCAGCAGCCAAATATTGGGGGACAACTACGAGCAGTACTTC

D: TRBD2
V: TRBV9
J: TRBJ2-3
size: NA
CDR3: CASSAGTSLADTQYF
DNA: TGTGCCAGCAGCGCCGGGACTAGTCTTGCCGATACGCAGTATTTT

D: NA
V: TRBV20-1
J: TRBJ2-5
size: few
CDR3: CSARDTFFGPRGETQYF
DNA: TGCAGTGCTAGAGATACTTTTTTCGGCCCCCGAGGGGAGACCCAGTACTTC

D: NA
V: TRBV5-5
J: TRBJ2-5
size: NA
CDR3: CASSKTETQYF
DNA: TGTGCCAGCAGCAAAACAGAGACCCAGTACTTC

D: TRBD1
V: TRBV6-5
J: TRBJ2-7
size: NA
CDR3: CASSSDRDHRREQYF
DNA: TGTGCCAGCAGTTCTGACAGGGACCACCGTAGGGAGCAGTACTTC

D: NA
V: TRBV4-1
J: TRBJ1-5
size: few
CDR3: CASSKGAGQGQPQHF
DNA: TGCGCCAGCAGCAAAGGCGCGGGGCAGGGTCAGCCCCAGCATTTT

D: NA
V: TRBV6-5
J: TRBJ2-1
size: few
CDR3: CASSYTIGTPYNEQFF
DNA: TGTGCCAGCAGTTACACGATCGGGACACCCTACAATGAGCAGTTCTTC

D: NA
V: TRBV9
J: TRBJ2-1
size: NA
CDR3: CASSVGGPYEQFF
DNA: TGTGCCAGCAGCGTCGGAGGGCCCTATGAGCAGTTCTTC

D: NA
V: TRBV11-2
J: TRBJ2-7
size: NA
CDR3: CASSLRGPFYEQYF
DNA: TGTGCCAGCAGCCTGCGGGGACCTTTCTACGAGCAGTACTTC

D: NA
V: TRBV16
J: TRBJ2-2
size: NA
CDR3: CASSPTIRPHPGTGELFF
DNA: TGTGCCAGCAGCCCTACAATACGGCCCCACCCCGGCACCGGGGAGCTGTTTTTT

D: TRBD1
V: TRBV7-6
J: TRBJ2-1
size: few
CDR3: CASSLARRTGTGNEQFF
DNA: TGTGCCAGCAGCTTAGCGCGTCGGACAGGCACAGGGAATGAGCAGTTCTTC

D: NA
V: TRBV11-2
J: TRBJ1-1
size: NA
CDR3: CASSLEGIYTEAFF
DNA: TGTGCCAGCAGCTTAGAAGGTATTTACACTGAAGCTTTCTTT

D: NA
V: TRBV20-1
J: TRBJ1-1
size: few
CDR3: CSALGGRGRSEAFF
DNA: TGCAGTGCCCTTGGGGGCAGGGGTCGTTCTGAAGCTTTCTTT